This T cell receptor (beta chain) was captured in a study of T cell changes during pregnancy in multiple sclerosis. V was trimmed by 0 bases and J by 7 bases, leaving 13 bases between them. The germline CDR1 and CDR2 sequences are MNHNS and SASEGT. The CDR3 is 15 residues long. Sequencing was performed with immunoSEQ multiplex PCR; in TCRdb, only in-frame clones are kept and a portion is missing. This table holds fewer than 100,000 clones, approximately 91% found once. The sequences come from peripheral blood, collected before pregnancy. V and J are TRBV6-1 and TRBJ1-5, with D possibly matching TRBD1 (5 bases). The TCR sequence derives from a female donor with multiple sclerosis, enrolled in a pregnancy study. CDR3 DNA: TGTGCCAGCAGTGAAGCGGGGGGGGATTGGCAGCCCCAGCATTTT. Its translation is CASSEAGGDWQPQHF.